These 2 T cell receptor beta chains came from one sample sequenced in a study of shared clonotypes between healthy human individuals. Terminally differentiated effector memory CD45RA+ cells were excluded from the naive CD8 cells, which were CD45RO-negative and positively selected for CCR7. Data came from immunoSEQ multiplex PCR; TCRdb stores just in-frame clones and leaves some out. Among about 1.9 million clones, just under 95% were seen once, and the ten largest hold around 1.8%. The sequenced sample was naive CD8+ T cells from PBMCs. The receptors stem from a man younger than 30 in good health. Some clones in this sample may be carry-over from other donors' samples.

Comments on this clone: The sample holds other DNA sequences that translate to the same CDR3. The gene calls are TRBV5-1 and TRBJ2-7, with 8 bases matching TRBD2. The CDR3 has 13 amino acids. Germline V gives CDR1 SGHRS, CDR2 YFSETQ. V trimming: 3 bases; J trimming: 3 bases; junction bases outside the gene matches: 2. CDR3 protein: CASSSGTSYEQYF. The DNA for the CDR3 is TGCGCCAGCAGCTCGGGGACTAGCTACGAGCAGTACTTC.

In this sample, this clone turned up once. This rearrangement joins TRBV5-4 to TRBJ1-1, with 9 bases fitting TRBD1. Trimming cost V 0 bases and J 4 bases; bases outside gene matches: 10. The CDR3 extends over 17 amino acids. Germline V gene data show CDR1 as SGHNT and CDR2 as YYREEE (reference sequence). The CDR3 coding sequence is TGTGCCAGCAGCTTGGGGGGACCACAGGGGGCCCGCACTGAAGCTTTCTTT. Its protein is CASSLGGPQGARTEAFF. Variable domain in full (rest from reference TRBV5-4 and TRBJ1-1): ETGVTQSPTHLIKTRGQQVTLRCSSQSGHNTVSWYQQALGQGPQFIFQYYREEENGRGNFPPRFSGLQFPNYSSELNVNALELDDSALYLCASSLGGPQGARTEAFFGQGTRLTVV.